These T cell receptor beta chains were read from a single sample in a study of shared clonotypes between healthy human individuals. The data were produced by immunoSEQ multiplex PCR, yet TCRdb's version contains in-frame clones alone and is incomplete. The sample has more than 2 million clones, approximately 96% seen once. The sequencing input was naive CD4+ T cells sorted from blood. The receptor source for this set is a young man in good health. The CDR3 runs from the conserved cysteine through the conserved F or W. A D gene is named only where the DNA matches it firmly. The size entry is marked missing in some rows and otherwise reads once, few, many or a size class.

D gene	V gene	clone size	J gene	CDR3 protein	CDR3 DNA
.	TRBV6-1	.	TRBJ1-6	CASRTDNSYNSPLHF	TGTGCCAGCAGGACAGACAACTCCTATAATTCACCCCTCCACTTT
TRBD2	TRBV10-3	.	TRBJ2-1	CAISESTSGRGGEQFF	TGTGCCATCAGTGAGTCGACTAGCGGGAGGGGTGGTGAGCAGTTCTTC
TRBD2	TRBV4-2	.	TRBJ2-5	CASSPHGAGGETQYF	TGTGCCAGCAGCCCCCATGGAGCGGGGGGTGAGACCCAGTACTTC
.	TRBV7-8	.	TRBJ1-2	CASSLGLRGNSPYGYTF	TGTGCCAGCAGCTTAGGACTTCGAGGCAATTCCCCCTATGGCTACACCTTC
.	TRBV7-2	.	TRBJ2-5	CASSLDAQETQYF	TGTGCCAGCAGCTTAGACGCGCAAGAGACCCAGTACTTC
TRBD2	TRBV7-2	.	TRBJ2-1	CASSLGLAYNEQFF	TGTGCCAGCAGCTTGGGACTAGCGTACAATGAGCAGTTCTTC
.	TRBV5-4	.	TRBJ2-3	CAPGMGGITDTQYF	TGTGCCCCCGGGATGGGCGGGATAACAGATACGCAGTATTTT
TRBD1	TRBV29-1	.	TRBJ2-3	CSGRQGTSTDTQYF	TGCAGCGGCAGACAGGGAACTAGCACAGATACGCAGTATTTT
.	TRBV9	.	TRBJ2-2	CASSVGGLDILTNTGELFF	TGTGCCAGCAGCGTAGGGGGACTGGACATCCTAACGAACACCGGGGAGCTGTTTTTT
.	TRBV29-1	.	TRBJ2-3	CSVDRGEGADTQYF	TGCAGCGTTGACCGGGGGGAGGGGGCAGATACGCAGTATTTT
TRBD1	TRBV5-1	.	TRBJ2-1	CASSPSRDSVYNEQFF	TGCGCCAGCAGCCCGAGCCGGGACAGCGTTTACAATGAGCAGTTCTTC
TRBD1	TRBV7-9	.	TRBJ1-1	CASSATGISEAFF	TGTGCCAGCAGTGCGACAGGGATTTCTGAAGCTTTCTTT
.	TRBV11-2	.	TRBJ2-3	CASTRRRASGTDTQYF	TGTGCCAGCACCCGTCGGAGGGCGAGTGGCACAGATACGCAGTATTTT
.	TRBV5-1	.	TRBJ1-4	CASSYPRAGSYNEKLFF	TGCGCCAGCAGCTATCCCCGGGCAGGGTCTTATAATGAAAAACTGTTTTTT
.	TRBV5-1	.	TRBJ2-6	CASSPGHHSGANVLTF	TGCGCCAGCAGTCCTGGACACCACTCTGGGGCCAACGTCCTGACTTTC
.	TRBV28	once	TRBJ1-5	CASSLKGVIQPQHF	TGTGCCAGCAGTTTAAAAGGGGTGATCCAGCCCCAGCATTTT
.	TRBV7-9	.	TRBJ1-1	CASSLGPAEAFF	TGTGCCAGCAGCTTGGGGCCCGCTGAAGCTTTCTTT
TRBD2	TRBV11-2	few	TRBJ2-3	CASSPQRGGGTDTQYF	TGTGCCAGCAGTCCCCAGCGGGGGGGCGGGACAGATACGCAGTATTTT
TRBD2	TRBV2	.	TRBJ2-5	CASRAGGFSGQETQYF	TGTGCCAGCAGGGCGGGAGGCTTCTCTGGCCAAGAGACCCAGTACTTC
TRBD2	TRBV7-2	.	TRBJ2-1	CASSTRTREEQFF	TGTGCCAGCAGCACCCGGACTAGGGAGGAGCAGTTCTTC
TRBD2	TRBV5-1	.	TRBJ2-3	CASTRRDYITDTQYF	TGCGCCAGCACCCGCCGGGACTACATCACAGATACGCAGTATTTT
.	TRBV5-1	.	TRBJ1-4	CASGTGRTNEKLFF	TGCGCCAGCGGTACAGGTCGGACTAATGAAAAACTGTTTTTT
.	TRBV18	.	TRBJ2-7	CASSSSTYEQYF	TGTGCCAGCTCATCCTCAACCTACGAGCAGTACTTC
TRBD1	TRBV6-5	once	TRBJ1-2	CASSTLIGGAGYTF	TGTGCCAGCAGTACGTTAATAGGGGGCGCTGGCTACACCTTC
.	TRBV7-9	.	TRBJ2-1	CASSLDPISYNEQFF	TGTGCCAGCAGCTTAGACCCAATCTCCTACAATGAGCAGTTCTTC
.	TRBV7-2	.	TRBJ1-6	CASSLDQVSPLHF	TGTGCCAGCAGCCTGGACCAAGTTTCACCCCTCCACTTT
.	TRBV9	.	TRBJ2-2	CASSEHIETGELFF	TGTGCCAGCAGTGAGCATATTGAGACCGGGGAGCTGTTTTTT
TRBD2	TRBV6-5	once	TRBJ2-3	CASSSGRATDTQYF	TGTGCCAGCAGCAGCGGGAGGGCCACAGATACGCAGTATTTT
.	TRBV30	.	TRBJ2-1	CAWSGGTAPTEQFF	TGTGCCTGGAGTGGAGGGACCGCCCCTACTGAGCAGTTCTTC